This TCR beta chain was sequenced during a study of T cell responses to AZD1222 COVID-19 vaccine. Findings of the study overall: Researchers took repertoire samples only after the peak T cell response had come. Donors were largely white British and mainly female; clonal diversity was possibly underestimated. Unmutated variant regions are reportedly targeted by nearly half of spike-specific TCRs.

The CDR3 has 14 amino acids. CDR1 GTSNPN and CDR2 SVGIG come from the germline V gene (reference sequence). V lost 0 bases, J lost 2 bases, and 9 bases lay in between. The protocol was immunoSEQ multiplex PCR, while the TCRdb copy is restricted to in-frame clones and leaves out a portion. This sample yields roughly 130,000 clones, of which approximately 85% are seen a single time; 1.5% to 2% belongs to the top ten. This clone was observed once. The target antigen is unknown. This TCR was sampled from an adult in good health. The sequencing here drew on peripheral blood, taken on day 0 of AZD1222 vaccination. This chain uses TRBV30 with TRBJ2-3; unclear D gene. The CDR3 nucleotides are TGTGCCTGGAGTGTAACCCCCTTCACAGATACGCAGTATTTT. This gives the protein CAWSVTPFTDTQYF.